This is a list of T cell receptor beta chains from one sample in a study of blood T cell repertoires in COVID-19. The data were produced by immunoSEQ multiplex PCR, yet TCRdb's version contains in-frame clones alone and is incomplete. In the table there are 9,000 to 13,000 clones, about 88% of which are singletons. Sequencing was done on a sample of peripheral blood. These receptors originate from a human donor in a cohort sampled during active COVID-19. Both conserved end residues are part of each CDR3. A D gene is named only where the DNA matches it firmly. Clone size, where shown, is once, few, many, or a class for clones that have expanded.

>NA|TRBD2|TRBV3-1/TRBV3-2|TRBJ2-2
CASSQVGTSGGAWELFF
TGTGCCAGCAGCCAAGTTGGGACTAGCGGGGGGGCATGGGAGCTGTTTTTT
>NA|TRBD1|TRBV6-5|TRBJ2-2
CASSLQGADGELFF
TGTGCCAGCAGCCTGCAGGGGGCGGACGGGGAGCTGTTTTTT
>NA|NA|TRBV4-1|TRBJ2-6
CASSPYSSGANVLTF
TGCGCCAGCAGCCCGTATAGCTCTGGGGCCAACGTCCTGACTTTC
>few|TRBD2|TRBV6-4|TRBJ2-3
CASSMGLAGGDTQYF
TGTGCCAGCAGTATGGGACTAGCGGGAGGAGATACGCAGTATTTT
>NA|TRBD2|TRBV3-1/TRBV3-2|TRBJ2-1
CASSQGLAGGQAYNEQFF
TGTGCCAGCAGCCAAGGACTAGCGGGGGGGCAAGCCTACAATGAGCAGTTCTTC
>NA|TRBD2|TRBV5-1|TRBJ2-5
CASRNGLAGGPETQYF
TGCGCCAGCAGGAACGGACTAGCGGGGGGGCCGGAGACCCAGTACTTC
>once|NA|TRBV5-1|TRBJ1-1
CASRIQDMNTEAFF
TGCGCCAGCAGAATTCAGGACATGAACACTGAAGCTTTCTTT
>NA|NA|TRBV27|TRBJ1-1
CASSSPERTEAFF
TGTGCCAGCAGTTCCCCGGAGAGGACTGAAGCTTTCTTT
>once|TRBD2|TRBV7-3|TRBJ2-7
CASSSLKRAGGGNEQYF
TGTGCCAGCAGCTCCCTCAAGAGAGCGGGGGGCGGGAACGAGCAGTACTTC
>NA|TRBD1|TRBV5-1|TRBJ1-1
CASSPYRGPLNTEAFF
TGCGCCAGCAGCCCCTACAGGGGGCCCTTGAACACTGAAGCTTTCTTT
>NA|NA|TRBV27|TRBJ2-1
CASSRDLMSSYNEQFF
TGTGCCAGCAGCCGAGACTTAATGAGCTCCTACAATGAGCAGTTCTTC
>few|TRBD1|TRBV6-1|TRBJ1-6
CASSEGQGASPLHF
TGTGCCAGCAGTGAAGGACAGGGGGCTTCACCCCTCCACTTT
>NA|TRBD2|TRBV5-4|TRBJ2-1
CASSLKRGYDEQFF
TGTGCCAGCAGCTTGAAGCGGGGGTACGATGAGCAGTTCTTC
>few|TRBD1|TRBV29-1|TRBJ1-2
CSVQGANYGYTF
TGCAGCGTTCAGGGGGCTAACTATGGCTACACCTTC
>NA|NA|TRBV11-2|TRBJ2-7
CASSARRSRSGLQYF
TGTGCCAGCAGCGCCCGCCGGTCTAGGTCGGGGTTGCAGTACTTC
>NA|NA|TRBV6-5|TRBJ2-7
CASSYHSGPSYEQYF
TGTGCCAGCAGTTACCATAGCGGACCCTCCTACGAGCAGTACTTC
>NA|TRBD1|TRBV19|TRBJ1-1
CASSTGDSTEAFF
TGTGCCAGTAGCACAGGGGATAGCACTGAAGCTTTCTTT
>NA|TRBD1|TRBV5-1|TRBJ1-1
CASSPPYRGKNTEAFF
TGCGCCAGCAGTCCTCCGTACAGGGGTAAGAACACTGAAGCTTTCTTT
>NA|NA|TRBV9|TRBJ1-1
CASSVVPETAEAFF
TGTGCCAGCAGCGTAGTGCCAGAGACAGCCGAAGCTTTCTTT
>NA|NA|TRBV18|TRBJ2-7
CASSGLSYEQYF
TGTGCCAGTTCGGGACTTAGCTACGAGCAGTACTTC
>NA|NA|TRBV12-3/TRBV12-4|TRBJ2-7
CASSFLHEQYF
TGTGCCAGCAGTTTTCTCCACGAGCAGTACTTC
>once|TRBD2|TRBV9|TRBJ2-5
CASSVTGTSGQETQYF
TGTGCCAGCAGCGTTACCGGGACTAGCGGGCAAGAGACCCAGTACTTC
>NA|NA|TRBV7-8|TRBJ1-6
CASSDSLSGTPNISPLHF
TGTGCCAGCAGCGATAGCTTATCTGGAACCCCTAATATTTCACCCCTCCACTTT
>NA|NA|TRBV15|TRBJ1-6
CATSRETNSIHF
TGTGCCACCAGCAGAGAGACCAACAGCATCCACTTT
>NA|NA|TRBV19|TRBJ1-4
CASTTRGRSAEKLFF
TGTGCCAGTACCACACGAGGGCGTTCGGCGGAAAAACTGTTTTTT
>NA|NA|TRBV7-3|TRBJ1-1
CASSLTPNVETEAFF
TGTGCCAGCAGCTTAACCCCTAACGTGGAGACTGAAGCTTTCTTT
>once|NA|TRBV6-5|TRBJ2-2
CASSYSFSSTGELFF
TGTGCCAGCAGTTACTCCTTTTCTAGTACCGGGGAGCTGTTTTTT
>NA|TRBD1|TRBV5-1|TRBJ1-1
CASSFQGDTEAFF
TGCGCCAGCAGCTTCCAGGGGGATACTGAAGCTTTCTTT
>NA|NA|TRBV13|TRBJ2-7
CASSSQGSEQYF
TGTGCCAGCAGCTCCCAGGGTTCCGAGCAGTACTTC
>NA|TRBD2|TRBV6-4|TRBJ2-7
CASSENGLAGDEQYF
TGTGCCAGCAGTGAAAACGGACTAGCGGGGGATGAGCAGTACTTC
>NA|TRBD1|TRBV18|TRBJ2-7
CASSPEQGVYEQYF
TGTGCCAGCTCACCGGAACAGGGGGTGTACGAGCAGTACTTC
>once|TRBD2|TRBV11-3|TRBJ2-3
CASSLSSGGTDTQYF
TGTGCCAGCAGCTTATCTAGCGGGGGCACAGATACGCAGTATTTT
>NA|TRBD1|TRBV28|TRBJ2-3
CASSLQGGLADTQYF
TGTGCCAGCAGCTTACAGGGGGGATTGGCAGATACGCAGTATTTT
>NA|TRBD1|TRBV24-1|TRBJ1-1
CATSDNRGWTEAFF
TGTGCCACCAGTGATAACAGGGGTTGGACTGAAGCTTTCTTT
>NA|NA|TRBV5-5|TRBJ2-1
CASSLMMASSYNEQFF
TGTGCCAGCAGCTTGATGATGGCAAGCTCCTACAATGAGCAGTTCTTC
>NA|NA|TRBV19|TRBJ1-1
CASSIRVFMNTEAFF
TGTGCCAGTAGTATTCGGGTATTCATGAACACTGAAGCTTTCTTT
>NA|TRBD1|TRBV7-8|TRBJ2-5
CASSKTRQGQETQYF
TGTGCCAGCAGCAAGACCCGACAGGGCCAAGAGACCCAGTACTTC
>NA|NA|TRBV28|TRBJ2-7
CASSFEVPNYEQYF
TGTGCCAGCAGTTTCGAGGTACCCAACTACGAGCAGTACTTC
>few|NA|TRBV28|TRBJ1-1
CASSFWREGAFF
TGTGCCAGCAGTTTTTGGAGGGAGGGAGCTTTCTTT
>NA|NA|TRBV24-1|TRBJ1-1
CATSDSSFTEAFF
TGTGCCACCAGTGATTCGAGCTTCACTGAAGCTTTCTTT
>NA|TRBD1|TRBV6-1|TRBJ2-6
CASSGPPGTGGAGANVLTF
TGTGCCAGCAGTGGACCTCCCGGGACAGGGGGCGCTGGGGCCAACGTCCTGACTTTC
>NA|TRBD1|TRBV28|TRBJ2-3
CASSSQGHTDTQYF
TGTGCCAGCAGTTCACAGGGGCACACAGATACGCAGTATTTT
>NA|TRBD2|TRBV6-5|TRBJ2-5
CASSLLAGGSETQYF
TGTGCCAGCAGTCTTTTAGCGGGGGGTTCGGAGACCCAGTACTTC
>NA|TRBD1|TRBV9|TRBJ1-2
CASTLGGRDPGTYGYTF
TGTGCCAGCACCTTAGGGGGCCGGGACCCAGGAACCTATGGCTACACCTTC
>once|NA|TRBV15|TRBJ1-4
CATSRGDRLNEKLFF
TGTGCCACCAGCAGAGGAGACAGACTTAATGAAAAACTGTTTTTT
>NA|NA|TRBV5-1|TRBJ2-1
CASSFSGTESNEQFF
TGCGCCAGCAGCTTCTCAGGGACTGAATCCAATGAGCAGTTCTTC
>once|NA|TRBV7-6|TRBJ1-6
CASSLGQGGYNSPLHF
TGTGCCAGCAGCTTAGGGCAGGGAGGTTATAATTCACCCCTCCACTTT
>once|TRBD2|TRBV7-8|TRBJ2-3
CASSPGLAGRTDTQYF
TGTGCCAGCAGCCCGGGACTAGCGGGGCGCACAGATACGCAGTATTTT
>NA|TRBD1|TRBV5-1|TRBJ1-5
CASSPGQGGQPQHF
TGCGCCAGCAGCCCAGGACAGGGAGGACAGCCCCAGCATTTT
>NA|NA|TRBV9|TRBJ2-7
CASSESPGSQSDEQYF
TGTGCCAGCAGCGAGAGTCCGGGGTCCCAGTCCGACGAGCAGTACTTC
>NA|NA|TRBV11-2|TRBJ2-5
CASSRRWGAQETQYF
TGTGCCAGCAGCAGAAGGTGGGGAGCCCAAGAGACCCAGTACTTC
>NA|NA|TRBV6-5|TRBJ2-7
CASSYGTTYEQYF
TGTGCCAGCAGTTACGGCACGACCTACGAGCAGTACTTC
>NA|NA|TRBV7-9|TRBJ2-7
CASSLDAGSHEQYF
TGTGCCAGCAGCTTAGATGCAGGATCCCACGAGCAGTACTTC
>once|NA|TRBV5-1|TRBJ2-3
CASSLVGGGTDTQYF
TGCGCCAGCAGCTTGGTTGGCGGGGGCACAGATACGCAGTATTTT
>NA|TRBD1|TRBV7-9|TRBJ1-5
CASSPGQDQPQHF
TGTGCCAGCAGCCCTGGACAGGATCAGCCCCAGCATTTT
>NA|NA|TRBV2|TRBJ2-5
CASSGVGQNLQETQYF
TGTGCCAGCAGTGGGGTGGGGCAGAACCTTCAAGAGACCCAGTACTTC
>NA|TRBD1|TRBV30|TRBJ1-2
CAWSRTRGYGYTF
TGTGCCTGGAGCCGTACCAGGGGGTACGGCTACACCTTC
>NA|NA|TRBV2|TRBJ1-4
CASSPARGLGANEKLFF
TGTGCCAGCAGTCCGGCCAGGGGATTAGGAGCTAATGAAAAACTGTTTTTT